Listed below are T cell receptor beta chains from one sample, sequenced in a study of T cells in Graves' hyperthyroidism and ophthalmopathy. Using its own MiXCR run on the multiplex PCR reads, TCRdb lists one record per CDR3 protein. There are approximately 870,000 distinct CDR3 sequences in the sample; around 38% occur only once, and 8.9% lies in the top ten. The sequencing sample was made of blood. All receptors come from a man younger than 30 with Graves' hyperthyroidism. Both conserved end residues are part of each CDR3. A D gene is named only where the DNA matches it firmly. Clone size is not always given. Where it is, it says once, few, many or a class for expanded clones.

V	size	J	D	DNA	CDR3
TRBV12-3/TRBV12-4	-	TRBJ1-3	-	TGTGCCAGCAGTGGGGGACGGCCCTCTGGAAACACCATATATTTT	CASSGGRPSGNTIYF
TRBV2	-	TRBJ1-3	-	TGTGCCAGCAGGGGACTAGCGGGCCGACACATATATTTT	CASRGLAGRHIYF
TRBV30	few	TRBJ1-6	TRBD1	TGTGCCTTAACAGGGGCCGACGATTCACCCCTCCACTTT	CALTGADDSPLHF
TRBV24-1	many	TRBJ1-1	-	TGTGCCACCAGTGATCGTCCCGGGGGTGAAGCTTTCTTT	CATSDRPGGEAFF
TRBV7-2	many	TRBJ2-7	-	TGTGCCAGCAGCTCGAACAGTGGGGGCAAGGACGAGCAGTACTTC	CASSSNSGGKDEQYF
TRBV15	many	TRBJ1-1	-	TGTGCCACCAGCAGAGTTGGGGGCACTGAAGCTTTCTTT	CATSRVGGTEAFF
TRBV11-2	-	TRBJ1-3	-	TGTGCCAGCAGCCCGGGACCCGAGGCTGGAAACACCATATATTTT	CASSPGPEAGNTIYF
TRBV7-2	-	TRBJ2-5	TRBD1	TGTGCCAGCAGCGATTCGGCAGGGGGCTTTGAGACCCAGTACTTC	CASSDSAGGFETQYF
TRBV7-9	many	TRBJ2-5	-	TGTGCCAGCAGCTTAGGGAGTCGGCGAGAGACCCAGTACTTC	CASSLGSRRETQYF
TRBV11-2	-	TRBJ2-6	-	TGTGCCAGCAGCTTGATGGGGGCGAAAGGGGCCAACGTCCTGACTTTC	CASSLMGAKGANVLTF
TRBV4-3	few	TRBJ2-7	-	TGCGCCAGCAGCCAAGACGTAATATACGAGCAGTACTTC	CASSQDVIYEQYF
TRBV19	-	TRBJ1-5	-	TGTGCCAGTAGACAGGTCGTAAATCAGCCCCAGCATTTT	CASRQVVNQPQHF
TRBV12-3/TRBV12-4	-	TRBJ2-7	-	TGTGCCAGCAGTTTAGGGGAAGTCGAGCAGTACTTC	CASSLGEVEQYF
TRBV13	-	TRBJ2-3	TRBD2	TGTGCCAGCAGCTCACCTAGCGGGGGGGAAGATACGCAGTATTTT	CASSSPSGGEDTQYF
TRBV13	-	TRBJ1-5	-	TGTGCCAGCAGCGACCCCCGATATCAGCCCCAGCATTTT	CASSDPRYQPQHF
TRBV29-1	many	TRBJ2-7	-	TGCAGCGTTGAAGGCGACAGAGGTAACGAGCAGTACTTC	CSVEGDRGNEQYF
TRBV29-1	once	TRBJ2-5	TRBD1	TGCAGCGTGTCGGGACAGGGGCAAGAGACCCAGTACTTC	CSVSGQGQETQYF
TRBV19	-	TRBJ1-1	-	TGTGCCAGTAGGTCGCTGATGAACACTGAAGCTTTCTTT	CASRSLMNTEAFF
TRBV11-2	-	TRBJ2-5	TRBD1	TGTGCCAGCAGCCAGGACAGGGCCCAAGAGACCCAGTACTTC	CASSQDRAQETQYF
TRBV7-3	-	TRBJ2-5	-	TGTGCCAGCAGCCCTGAGCGCCAGGAGACCCAGTACTTC	CASSPERQETQYF
TRBV2	-	TRBJ1-2	-	-	CASSTIICSAREGAAGYTF
TRBV7-2	many	TRBJ2-2	TRBD2	TGTGCCAGCAGTTGGGGGGGGACCGGGGAGCTGTTTTTT	CASSWGGTGELFF
TRBV5-1	-	TRBJ2-6	-	TGCGCCAGCAGCTTTACGGCCTCTGGGGCCAACGTCCTGACTTTC	CASSFTASGANVLTF
TRBV6-4	-	TRBJ1-6	TRBD1	TGTGCCAGCAGTGTCGACAGGGAGGGCTTACCCCTCCACTTT	CASSVDREGLPLHF
TRBV7-9	-	TRBJ2-7	TRBD2	TGTGCCAGCAGCCTCCTCAGCCATCCGGGACTACGAAGCAACGAGCAGTACTTC	CASSLLSHPGLRSNEQYF